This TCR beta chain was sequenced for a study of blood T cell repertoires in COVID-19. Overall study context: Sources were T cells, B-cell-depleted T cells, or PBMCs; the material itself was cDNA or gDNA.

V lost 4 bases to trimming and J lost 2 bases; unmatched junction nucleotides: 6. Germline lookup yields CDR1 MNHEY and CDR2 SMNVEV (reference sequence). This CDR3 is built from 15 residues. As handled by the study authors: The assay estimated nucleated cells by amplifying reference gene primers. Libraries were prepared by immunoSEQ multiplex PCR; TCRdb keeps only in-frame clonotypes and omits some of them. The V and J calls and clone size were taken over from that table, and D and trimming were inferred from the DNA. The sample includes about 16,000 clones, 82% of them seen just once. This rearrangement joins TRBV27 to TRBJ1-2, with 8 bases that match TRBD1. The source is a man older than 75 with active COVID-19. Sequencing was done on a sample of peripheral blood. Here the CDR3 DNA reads TGTGCCAGCAGTTCCGGACAGGGCACAAACTATGGCTACACCTTC. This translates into CASSSGQGTNYGYTF.